The sample holds many counts of the clone carrying this T cell receptor (beta chain). Its antigen is not identified. Germline lookup yields CDR1 SEHNR and CDR2 FQNEAQ (reference sequence). This CDR3 contains 14 residues. V lost 1 base, J lost 5 bases, and 9 bases lay in between. The data stem from a study of T cells after yellow fever vaccination. UMIs were added to TCR cDNA along with a universal primer site when it was made by 5'RACE template switching. From the 5' RACE reads, TCRdb called clonotypes with MiXCR, one entry per CDR3 protein. The sample has hundreds of thousands of distinct CDR3 sequences, 11% seen once. Study results and caveats: Contaminants from the bulk population, in the form of abundant clonotypes, could be found in FACS-sorted repertoires. Among all clonotypes, a small share was observed in both CD4 and CD8 compartments.

The TCR was taken from a man younger than 35 who received the YFV17D yellow fever vaccine. This material consisted of PBMCs, taken on the day of the first yellow fever vaccination. J is TRBJ2-1 and V is TRBV7-9; D not certain. This CDR3 is CASSLERHDNEQFF. The CDR3 DNA follows: TGTGCCAGCAGCTTAGAAAGGCATGACAATGAGCAGTTCTTC.